Presented here are 24 T cell receptor beta chains from one specimen sequenced in a study of OX40 agonist ivuxolimab in advanced cancers. The table came from immunoSEQ multiplex PCR; TCRdb's copy has only in-frame clones and leaves some out. The top ten hold around 0.56% of the sample, which has approximately 50,000 clones, around nine tenths seen once. Source: CD4+ or CD8+ T cells sorted from blood, taken in a trial of the OX40 agonist ivuxolimab. These receptors all stem from an adult with an advanced solid tumor such as melanoma, head and neck, liver or kidney cancer.

The V call is TRBV27, the J call TRBJ2-1; 7 bases align to TRBD2. The CDR3 sequence is 15 residues long. Germline V gives CDR1 MNHEY, CDR2 SMNVEV (reference sequence). The junction had 19 bases not matched to a gene; V was cut back by 6 bases and J by 14 bases. The CDR3 loop reads CASRTLYGGGPKEFF. The CDR3 nucleotides read TGTGCCAGCAGGACCCTTTACGGGGGAGGGCCAAAGGAGTTCTTC.

The chain combines TRBV6-5 with TRBJ2-1, with TRBD2 matching over 10 bases. This CDR3 is 15 amino acids long. Trimming at V came to 0 bases and at J to 5 bases, leaving 1 base not matched to a gene. The V gene's germline CDR1 is MNHEY and CDR2 SVGAGI. As DNA, the CDR3 is TGTGCCAGCAGTTACTCAGCGGGAGGGCACAATGAGCAGTTCTTC. Its protein is CASSYSAGGHNEQFF.

The J gene is TRBJ1-5, the V gene TRBV2; D gene uncertain. CDR3 length: 11 amino acids. CDR1 is SNHLY, CDR2 FYNNEI, per germline. V was cut by 5 bases and J by 7 bases, with 6 bases left in between. CDR3 bases: TGTGCCAGCAGTTCCGGGCAGCCCCAGCATTTT. Its translation is CASSSGQPQHF. Looking up the rest from reference TRBV2 and TRBJ1-5 gives the full variable domain: EPEVTQTPSHQVTQMGQEVILRCVPISNHLYFYWYRQILGQKVEFLVSFYNNEISEKSEIFDDQFSVERPDGSNFTLKIRSTKLEDSAMYFCASSSGQPQHFGDGTRLSIL.

The V gene is TRBV6-5, the J gene TRBJ1-5; 8 nucleotides agree with TRBD1. CDR3 length: 12 residues. Germline loops: CDR1 MNHEY, CDR2 SVGAGI. V lost 6 bases and J lost 6; bases outside the gene matches: 1. The CDR3: CASRTGVQPQHF. The CDR3 DNA reads TGTGCCAGCAGGACAGGGGTTCAGCCCCAGCATTTT.

This chain links TRBV6-1 with TRBJ2-7; 7 bases are shared with TRBD1. V lost 8 bases to trimming and J lost 3 bases; unmatched junction nucleotides: 7. CDR1 and CDR2 (germline): MNHNS, SASEGT. The CDR3 contains 13 residues. CDR3 DNA sequence: TGTGCCAGCCTCCGACAGGGCAGCTACGAGCAGTACTTC. This gives the protein CASLRQGSYEQYF.

This chain connects TRBV19 to TRBJ1-5; D ambiguous. CDR1 LNHDA and CDR2 SQIVND come from the germline V gene (reference sequence). V dropped 3 bases and J dropped 9 bases, with 18 bases sitting between them. This CDR3 has 15 amino acids. The CDR3 loop reads CASSILDGGISPQHF. The CDR3 DNA reads as TGTGCCAGTAGTATTCTTGACGGTGGAATCTCGCCCCAGCATTTT.

The chain couples TRBV6-5 to TRBJ1-2, with D unclear. Germline assignment: CDR1 MNHEY and CDR2 SVGAGI. Between the trimmed V and J ends, which lost 6 bases and 1 base, there was a span of 12 bases. This CDR3 is 14 amino acids long. The CDR3 loop is CASRDTALNYGYTF. The CDR3, as DNA: TGTGCCAGCAGGGATACCGCCCTTAACTATGGCTACACCTTC.

This sequence joins TRBV30 and TRBJ2-1; D gene unclear. The CDR3 runs to 14 residues. V gave up 2 bases and J gave up 0 bases, with 8 bases separating them. Germline CDR1 GTSNPN, CDR2 SVGIG (reference sequence). Here the CDR3 DNA reads TGTGCCTGGAGTTTTTCGAGCTCCTACAATGAGCAGTTCTTC. Protein sequence: CAWSFSSSYNEQFF.

The rearrangement uses TRBV5-1 and TRBJ2-1; 11 bases fit TRBD2. Trimming took 5 bases from V and 6 from J; bases not matched to a gene: 7. The CDR3 totals 15 residues. The germline CDR1 and CDR2 sequences are SGHRS and YFSETQ. The DNA for the CDR3 is TGCGCCAGCAGACCGGGACTAGCGGACTTCAATGAGCAGTTCTTC. Translation: CASRPGLADFNEQFF.

The chain combines TRBV9 with TRBJ1-2; D is unresolved. This CDR3 is 14 amino acids long. Per germline, CDR1 SGDLS and CDR2 YYNGEE. Trimming removed 2 bases from V and 6 bases from J, with 14 bases in between. This CDR3 reads CASSVGVDSDGYTF. DNA for the CDR3: TGTGCCAGCAGCGTCGGGGTGGATAGCGATGGCTACACCTTC. Together with reference TRBV9 and TRBJ1-2, the CDR3 gives the full variable domain: DSGVTQTPKHLITATGQRVTLRCSPRSGDLSVYWYQQSLDQGLQFLIQYYNGEERAKGNILERFSAQQFPDLHSELNLSSLELGDSALYFCASSVGVDSDGYTFGSGTRLTVV.

The chain recombines TRBV6-5 with TRBJ1-1, with TRBD1 identical over 7 bases. There are 14 residues in the CDR3. Germline CDR1 reads MNHEY; CDR2 reads SVGAGI. Germline trimming cut 8 bases from V and 4 bases from J; bases unmatched to any gene: 10. CDR3 coding DNA: TGTGCCAGCTATCCCCGACAGGGCTTCACTGAAGCTTTCTTT. Translating it yields CASYPRQGFTEAFF.

The chain combines TRBV13 with TRBJ2-3; no definite D call. Trimming shortened V by 1 base and J by 4 bases, and 15 bases separated the two germline ends. CDR1 PRHDT and CDR2 FYEKMQ come from the germline V gene (reference sequence). The CDR3 extends over 16 amino acids. CDR3 region: CASSLVGGTVPDTQYF. CDR3 DNA: TGTGCCAGCAGCTTAGTCGGCGGAACCGTGCCAGATACGCAGTATTTT.

V and J are TRBV12-5 and TRBJ2-6, with TRBD1 matching over 7 bases. Per germline, CDR1 LGHNT and CDR2 FRNRAP. The CDR3 is 15 amino acids. V trimming: 9 bases; J trimming: 0 bases; junction bases outside the gene matches: 5. DNA of the CDR3: TGTGCTAGAGGGACAGCCTTCTCTGGGGCCAACGTCCTGACTTTC. It yields the protein CARGTAFSGANVLTF.

The chain uses TRBV19 and TRBJ2-6; D remains ambiguous. The V gene lost 3 bases and the J gene lost 2 bases, with 8 bases spanning the gap. Germline CDR1 and CDR2: LNHDA and SQIVND (reference sequence). CDR3 length: 15 residues. The CDR3 coding sequence is TGTGCCAGTAGTATGATCACCCCTGGGGCCAACGTCCTGACTTTC. Protein sequence: CASSMITPGANVLTF.

The CDR3 region is CASSPGLAVSSYNEQFF. Written as DNA, the CDR3 is TGCGCCAGCAGCCCCGGACTAGCGGTCAGCTCCTACAATGAGCAGTTCTTC. J is TRBJ2-1 and V is TRBV5-1; 10 nucleotides agree with TRBD2. V lost 4 bases to trimming and J lost 0 bases; unmatched junction nucleotides: 7. This CDR3 spans 17 amino acids. CDR1 SGHRS and CDR2 YFSETQ come from the germline V gene.

The J gene is TRBJ1-2, the V gene TRBV5-1, with 8 bases identical to TRBD1. In germline, CDR1 is SGHRS, CDR2 YFSETQ. V shed 0 bases and J 5 bases; nucleotides not matched to a gene: 3. The CDR3 loop spans 14 amino acids. The CDR3 DNA reads as TGCGCCAGCAGCTTGGCAGGGGGCGGGTATGGCTACACCTTC. Translating it yields CASSLAGGGYGYTF.

This chain connects TRBV19 to TRBJ2-3; D call uncertain. The CDR3 totals 14 residues. Trimming cost V 0 bases and J 2 bases, with 6 bases left between them. Germline values: CDR1 LNHDA, CDR2 SQIVND (reference sequence). The CDR3 spells CASSIDRNTDTQYF. CDR3 nucleotide sequence: TGTGCCAGTAGTATAGACAGGAACACAGATACGCAGTATTTT.

The rearrangement links TRBV15 to TRBJ2-7; 9 bases are shared with TRBD1. V was clipped by 4 bases and J by 13 bases; unmatched bases: 11. This CDR3 is 13 amino acids long. From germline, CDR1 is LNHNV and CDR2 YYDKDF (reference sequence). The CDR3 nucleotides read TGTGCCACCAGCACGGATACCGGGACAGGGATATACTTC. It specifies CATSTDTGTGIYF.

On this clone itself: One end of the junction varies from germline; a read error may be responsible. CDR3 DNA sequence: TGTGCCAGCAGTTCCCCCGGGACAGGGAGGAACGAACAGTACTTC. Its translation: CASSSPGTGRNEQYF. The rearrangement links TRBV28 to TRBJ2-7, with 9 bases that match TRBD1. Germline CDR1 MDHEN, CDR2 SYDVKM. The CDR3 contains 15 residues. The full variable domain, rest sourced from reference TRBV28 and TRBJ2-7, is DVKVTQSSRYLVKRTGEKVFLECVQDMDHENMFWYRQDPGLGLRLIYFSYDVKMKEKGDIPEGYSVSREKKERFSLILESASTNQTSMYLCASSSPGTGRNEQYFGPGTRLTVT.

V is TRBV28 and J is TRBJ1-5, with D perhaps matching TRBD1 (5 bases). The germline V gene encodes CDR1 MDHEN and CDR2 SYDVKM. CDR3 size: 13 residues. V dropped 8 bases and J dropped 4 bases, with 12 bases sitting between them. The DNA of the CDR3 is TGTGCCAGCCGCCGGGGGGGAAATCAGCCCCAGCATTTT. This codes for CASRRGGNQPQHF.

The chain joins TRBV25-1 to TRBJ2-5; 7 bases fit TRBD2. The V and J ends lost 3 bases and 5 bases, in that order; junction bases with no gene match: 9. CDR1 and CDR2 (germline): MGHDK, SYGVNS. The CDR3 is 15 residues long. CDR3 region: CASSDPGLTMETQYF. For the CDR3, the DNA is TGTGCCAGCAGTGATCCGGGACTAACAATGGAGACCCAGTACTTC.

The rearrangement uses TRBV5-1 and TRBJ2-7; D might be TRBD1 (5 bases). The CDR3 runs 11 residues. CDR1 and CDR2 from the germline V gene are SGHRS and YFSETQ. V was cut by 0 bases and J by 7 bases, with 5 bases left in between. The CDR3 here is CASSLGQEQYF. CDR3 coding DNA: TGCGCCAGCAGCTTGGGACAGGAGCAGTACTTC.

The rearrangement links TRBV19 to TRBJ1-5; D is undetermined. The length of the CDR3 is 15 residues. The ends were cut back, 4 bases at V and 0 bases at J, with 10 bases in the middle. CDR1 and CDR2 (germline): LNHDA, SQIVND (reference sequence). For the CDR3, the DNA is TGTGCCAGTAGTAAGGAGGCGTTTAGCAATCAGCCCCAGCATTTT. This gives the protein CASSKEAFSNQPQHF.

The J gene is TRBJ2-7, the V gene TRBV15, with 7 bases fitting TRBD1. V lost 1 base and J lost 6; bases outside the gene matches: 6. The length of the CDR3 is 14 residues. Germline V CDR1 and CDR2: LNHNV, YYDKDF (reference sequence). CDR3 loop: CATSRAATGFEQYF. In nucleotides, the CDR3 is TGTGCCACCAGCAGAGCCGCGACAGGGTTCGAGCAGTACTTC. Using reference TRBV15 and TRBJ2-7 for the parts outside the CDR3, the full variable domain is DAMVIQNPRYQVTQFGKPVTLSCSQTLNHNVMYWYQQKSSQAPKLLFHYYDKDFNNEADTPDNFQSRRPNTSFCFLDIRSPGLGDTAMYLCATSRAATGFEQYFGPGTRLTVT.